This T cell receptor beta chain was captured in a study of naive and memory T cell subsets. General study results and limits: Naive repertoires, especially CD8, held a few larger clonotypes, possibly memory cells re-expressing CD45RA. There was no ground truth to check naive and memory subset results. In CD4 and CD8 cells, diversity dropped from naive through EMRA.

The CDR3 is 14 amino acids. V dropped 4 bases and J dropped 6; count of bases not matched to a gene: 6. Two oligonucleotides, mixed equimolar, formed the beta constant-region primer covering TRBC1 and TRBC2. Ligated cDNA was amplified by four rounds of PCR with nested alpha and beta constant-region primers and SP2. TCRdb ran MiXCR on the UMI-ligation and nested PCR reads and lists one entry per CDR3 protein. The data show over 110,000 distinct CDR3 sequences, approximately 21% seen once. A remark on this clonotype: Its antigen is not identified.

V usage is TRBV12-3 or TRBV12-4 and J usage is TRBJ2-1, with 7 bases aligning to TRBD2. This receptor was identified in a human donor in good health. The specimen was naive CD8+ T cells from blood. In DNA, the CDR3 is TGTGCCAGCAGTTGGGGTGGGAGGGCCAATGAGCAGTTCTTC. Protein sequence: CASSWGGRANEQFF.